One and the same sample provided the 24 T cell receptor beta chains below, sequenced in a study of CD8 T cells in ankylosing spondylitis. TCRdb processed the 5' RACE reads anew with MiXCR; each CDR3 protein has one entry. The table records 250,000 or so distinct CDR3 sequences, more than 15% of them present only once. What was sequenced was blood, either unsorted or a sorted T cell fraction (not recorded which). All receptors derive from a male donor with ankylosing spondylitis or in good health (not recorded which).

This chain joins TRBV4-1 and TRBJ2-1; D remains ambiguous. Germline V gives CDR1 MGHRA, CDR2 YSYEKL. The V end lost 0 bases, the J end lost 9 bases, and 9 bases lay between the germline ends. This CDR3 has 13 residues. CDR3: CASSQDPPFEQFF. The CDR3, as DNA: TGCGCCAGCAGCCAAGATCCCCCCTTTGAGCAGTTCTTC.

The chain uses TRBV4-1 and TRBJ2-3; 7 bases are a match to TRBD1. The germline V gene encodes CDR1 MGHRA and CDR2 YSYEKL. CDR3 length: 16 amino acids. Trimming at V came to 5 bases and at J to 2 bases, leaving 10 bases not matched to a gene. CDR3 region: CASSWEPGQYTDTQYF. The CDR3 bases are TGCGCCAGCAGCTGGGAACCGGGACAGTACACAGATACGCAGTATTTT.

This clonotype was detected ten times or more. This chain links TRBV6-5 with TRBJ1-1; D not certain. The length of the CDR3 is 13 residues. Germline V lookup: CDR1 MNHEY, CDR2 SVGAGI. V gave up 4 bases and J gave up 0 bases, with 6 bases separating them. The CDR3 protein is CASSSLLNTEAFF. The CDR3 nucleotides read TGTGCCAGCAGTTCCCTTTTGAACACTGAAGCTTTCTTT.

This clonotype was counted a single time. The chain joins TRBV29-1 to TRBJ1-4, with 8 bases lining up with TRBD1. CDR1 SQVTM and CDR2 ANQGSEA come from the germline V gene. The CDR3 loop spans 16 amino acids. Germline trimming cut 5 bases from V and 3 bases from J; bases unmatched to any gene: 11. CDR3 loop: CSVQGTGPAANEKLFF. CDR3 bases: TGCAGCGTTCAAGGGACAGGCCCTGCGGCTAATGAAAAACTGTTTTTT. The variable domain in full, completed from reference TRBV29-1 and TRBJ1-4, reads SAVISQKPSRDICQRGTSLTIQCQVDSQVTMMFWYRQQPGQSLTLIATANQGSEATYESGFVIDKFPISRPNLTFSTLTVSNMSPEDSSIYLCSVQGTGPAANEKLFFGSGTQLSVL.

This clonotype has more than one count but fewer than ten. This chain uses TRBV12-3 or TRBV12-4 with TRBJ2-3; TRBD2 matches 8 bases. V trimming: 4 bases; J trimming: 3 bases; junction bases outside the gene matches: 9. This CDR3 region has 16 residues. This CDR3 reads CASSSSGTRGTDTQYF. DNA of the CDR3: TGTGCCAGCAGTTCCTCCGGGACTAGAGGTACAGATACGCAGTATTTT.

The chain uses TRBV29-1 and TRBJ2-7; D might be TRBD2 (6 bases). Germline values: CDR1 SQVTM, CDR2 ANQGSEA. V was cut by 4 bases and J by 7 bases, with 20 bases left in between. This CDR3 region has 14 residues. In DNA form, the CDR3 reads TGCAGCGTTGGCCCCCGGGACTCCGGTACGGAGCAGTACTTC. Amino acids: CSVGPRDSGTEQYF.

This sequence joins TRBV6-1 and TRBJ2-7, with D perhaps matching TRBD2 (6 bases). From germline, CDR1 is MNHNS and CDR2 SASEGT. Trimming took 9 bases from V and 0 from J, leaving 18 bases between them. The CDR3 runs 15 residues. CDR3 loop: CARPCGTPSSYEQYF. In nucleotides, the CDR3 is TGTGCCAGACCTTGCGGGACTCCGAGCTCCTACGAGCAGTACTTC.

This clonotype was seen more than once but under ten times. The chain combines TRBV29-1 with TRBJ2-2; maybe TRBD2 (6 bases). Germline V gene sequence: CDR1 SQVTM, CDR2 ANQGSEA. The CDR3 extends over 14 amino acids. Trimming removed 7 bases at V and 4 bases at J, with 16 bases between. Here the CDR3 DNA reads TGCAGCGGCCTGGGACTCACTTCCACCGGGGAGCTGTTTTTT. Translated, it gives CSGLGLTSTGELFF.

In this sample, this clonotype turned up a few times. The DNA for the CDR3 is TGTGCCAGCACCCTCCGGGGGACCACCGGGGAGCTGTTTTTT. Translated, it gives CASTLRGTTGELFF. The chain has TRBV27 and TRBJ2-2; tentative D call: TRBD2 (6 bases). Germline assignment: CDR1 MNHEY and CDR2 SMNVEV (reference sequence). The CDR3 covers 14 residues. With 7 bases removed from V and 4 bases from J, the gap between germline ends came to 13 bases.

This clonotype was counted a few times. The genes are TRBV29-1 and TRBJ2-7; tentatively, D is TRBD2 (5 bases). V lost 6 bases and J 0 bases, leaving 12 bases between the germline ends. This CDR3 has 13 residues. CDR1 and CDR2 from the germline V gene are SQVTM and ANQGSEA. The CDR3 coding sequence is TGCAGCGTCCGGAGGCAGAGCTCCTACGAGCAGTACTTC. Protein sequence: CSVRRQSSYEQYF.

The gene calls are TRBV6-1 and TRBJ1-2; D is unclear. The CDR3 spans 10 residues. Trimming took 2 bases from V and 7 from J, leaving 2 bases between them. In germline, CDR1 is MNHNS, CDR2 SASEGT. The CDR3 here is CASSESGYTF. The CDR3 DNA is TGTGCCAGCAGTGAATCTGGCTACACCTTC.

The chain recombines TRBV9 with TRBJ2-1; D unresolved. Trimming shortened V by 0 bases and J by 3 bases, and 16 bases separated the two germline ends. CDR3 length: 17 residues. CDR1 is SGDLS, CDR2 YYNGEE, per germline. The CDR3 DNA reads as TGTGCCAGCAGCGTAGACCCTCAGCCCGGCCTCTACAATGAGCAGTTCTTC. This sequence encodes CASSVDPQPGLYNEQFF.

The J gene is TRBJ2-7, the V gene TRBV2; the D call may be TRBD1 or TRBD2 (5 bases each). The germline V and J ends were trimmed by 3 bases and 2 bases, with 8 bases remaining between them. The CDR3 runs 13 residues. Germline V gene lookup returns CDR1 SNHLY and CDR2 FYNNEI. As DNA, the CDR3 is TGTGCCAGCAGTGAGCCGGGACCCTACGAGCAGTACTTC. Translated: CASSEPGPYEQYF.

The rearrangement uses TRBV2 and TRBJ2-3; possible D gene TRBD1, 6 bases. V dropped 4 bases and J dropped 4 bases, with 15 bases sitting between them. Germline V gives CDR1 SNHLY, CDR2 FYNNEI. The CDR3 is 15 residues long. DNA for the CDR3: TGTGCCAGCAGTGGGGGACAAGAGAGGCCAGATACGCAGTATTTT. Translation gives CASSGGQERPDTQYF.

The chain links TRBV12-3 or TRBV12-4 to TRBJ1-1, with D uncertain. This CDR3 comprises 11 residues. The V end lost 7 bases, the J end lost 5 bases, and 8 bases lay between the germline ends. CDR3 residues: CASNRGTEAFF. The CDR3 DNA reads as TGTGCCAGCAATCGGGGAACTGAAGCTTTCTTT.

This clonotype was seen a handful of times. This chain links TRBV4-2 with TRBJ1-5; D remains unclear. The CDR3 runs 16 residues. The V gene lost 0 bases and the J gene lost 2 bases, with 11 bases spanning the gap. Germline V gene lookup returns CDR1 LGHNA and CDR2 YNFKEQ. The CDR3 nucleotides are TGTGCCAGCAGCCAAGAAGACTTAGAAGGCAATCAGCCCCAGCATTTT. This codes for CASSQEDLEGNQPQHF.

The chain carries TRBV7-2 and TRBJ2-1; D ambiguous. This CDR3 region has 13 residues. The germline V gene has CDR1 SGHTA and CDR2 FQGNSA. The chain's CDR3 is CGTSAAAYNEQFF. In nucleotides, the CDR3 is TGTGGAACATCGGCAGCAGCCTACAATGAGCAGTTCTTC.

This clonotype was counted only a few times. J is TRBJ2-3 and V is TRBV4-3, with a possible D match to TRBD1 (5 bases). The V gene's germline CDR1 is LGHNA and CDR2 YSLEER. Trimming pared 1 base from V and 6 bases from J, leaving 11 bases between. The CDR3 loop spans 14 amino acids. The CDR3 region is CASSQGGPMDTQYF. CDR3 DNA sequence: TGCGCCAGCAGCCAAGGGGGCCCCATGGATACGCAGTATTTT.

This clonotype has ten or more counts. This chain uses TRBV20-1 with TRBJ2-7, with a possible D match to TRBD2 (5 bases). V lost 0 bases and J lost 3, with 12 bases in between. Germline V gene lookup returns CDR1 DFQATT and CDR2 SNEGSKA (reference sequence). This CDR3 is built from 14 residues. CDR3 region: CSARDVRVGYEQYF. The CDR3 DNA reads TGCAGTGCTAGAGACGTGAGGGTGGGCTACGAGCAGTACTTC.

This clonotype was observed many times. The chain uses TRBV5-6 and TRBJ2-7, with unresolved D. The germline V and J ends were trimmed by 0 bases and 0 bases, with 7 bases remaining between them. The CDR3 length is 14 residues. Germline CDR1 and CDR2: SGHDT and YYEEEE. The CDR3 region is CASSLGQSSYEQYF. CDR3 bases: TGTGCCAGCAGCTTGGGTCAGAGCTCCTACGAGCAGTACTTC.

The chain has TRBV29-1 and TRBJ2-5; TRBD2 matches 9 bases. The CDR3 runs to 13 residues. Germline lookup yields CDR1 SQVTM and CDR2 ANQGSEA. J was trimmed by 7 bases and V by 6 bases; bases with no gene match: 9. The CDR3 nucleotides are TGCAGCGTGGAGCCGGGACTAGCCATGACCCAGTACTTC. Its protein is CSVEPGLAMTQYF.

As DNA, the CDR3 is TGTGCCAGCAGCCTCACTAGCGGGAGTCCGGCAGATACGCAGTATTTT. As protein: CASSLTSGSPADTQYF. The J gene is TRBJ2-3, the V gene TRBV7-9, with TRBD2 matching 11 bases. The CDR3 spans 16 residues. CDR1 and CDR2 from the germline V gene are SEHNR and FQNEAQ (reference sequence). V was clipped by 5 bases and J by 4 bases; unmatched bases: 8. Full variable domain (outside the CDR3, taken from reference TRBV7-9 and TRBJ2-3): DTGVSQNPRHKITKRGQNVTFRCDPISEHNRLYWYRQTLGQGPEFLTYFQNEAQLEKSRLLSDRFSAERPKGSFSTLEIQRTEQGDSAMYLCASSLTSGSPADTQYFGPGTRLTVL.

V and J are TRBV20-1 and TRBJ2-3; D is ambiguous. V was cut by 5 bases and J by 1 base, with 10 bases left in between. CDR3 length: 13 residues. CDR1 and CDR2 (germline): DFQATT, SNEGSKA (reference sequence). The CDR3 DNA reads TGCAGTGCTTCTGGGTTAGGCACAGATACGCAGTATTTT. It is translated as CSASGLGTDTQYF.

This clonotype was seen more than once but under ten times. The chain joins TRBV4-2 to TRBJ2-7; 10 bases agree with TRBD2. The V and J ends lost 0 bases and 3 bases, in that order; junction bases with no gene match: 5. The CDR3 sequence is 16 residues long. Germline V CDR1 and CDR2: LGHNA, YNFKEQ. Here the CDR3 reads CASSQDGTSVFYEQYF. The CDR3 bases are TGTGCCAGCAGCCAAGATGGGACTAGCGTATTCTACGAGCAGTACTTC.